The following is a T cell receptor (beta chain) sequence with its context. What it recognizes is unknown. A much bigger clone sits one base away, suggesting this may be a read error. The data originate from a study of T cell repertoires in cytomegalovirus infection. Study details: From public TCR beta signatures came an indication of both CMV infection and matching HLA type. Study findings and constraints: It was HLA-C-restricted CMV-specific TCR beta clonotypes that dominated the response ex vivo.

TCRdb re-analysed the reads in MiXCR, keeping a single row per CDR3 protein. The table includes 150,000 to 200,000 distinct CDR3 sequences, roughly 19% detected once. CDR1 and CDR2 from the germline V gene are MGHDK and SYGVNS. CDR3 length: 15 residues. This clonotype originated in a human donor in good health (CMV status not recorded). Some clones in this sample may be carry-over from other donors' samples. Sequencing was done on a sample of PBMCs. The J gene is TRBJ2-3, the V gene TRBV25-1; D is possibly TRBD2 (5 bases). The CDR3 nucleotides read TGTACCAGCAGTGCCAGCCGGGAAGGCACAGATACGCAGTATTTT. It codes for CTSSASREGTDTQYF.